This T cell receptor (beta chain) appears in the sequencing data of a study of technical replicates of blood from several donors. Produced via immunoSEQ multiplex PCR; TCRdb's table is partial and in-frame only. The sample has 75,000 to 100,000 clones; 90% to 95% are singletons. Germline CDR1 and CDR2: KGHSH and LQKENI. V dropped 2 bases and J dropped 4 bases, with 12 bases sitting between them. The CDR3 totals 14 residues. Concerning this clone itself: The same CDR3 can be traced to other DNA sequences in this sample.

The chain links TRBV18 to TRBJ2-7; D is perhaps TRBD2 (6 bases). The sequencing sample was made of T cells isolated from PBMCs. This receptor was obtained from a human donor in good health. The CDR3 bases are TGTGCCAGCTCACCAGGGACTGCGAGTTACGAGCAGTACTTC. Amino acid sequence: CASSPGTASYEQYF.